This T cell receptor beta chain comes out of a study of shared clonotypes between healthy human individuals. Across the whole study: Every donor yielded three CD4 naive, three CD4 memory, two CD8 naive and one CD8 memory plate.

The repertoire was sequenced with immunoSEQ multiplex PCR; TCRdb's copy has only in-frame clones and lacks some. In the table there are approximately 1.4 million clones, 95% to 99% of which are singletons. V lost 0 bases and J 12 bases, leaving 11 bases between the germline ends. The V gene's germline CDR1 is SGHVS and CDR2 FQNEAQ. This CDR3 region has 13 residues. The chain uses TRBV7-8 and TRBJ1-4; D is undetermined. This TCR was recovered from a man younger than 40 in good health. Sample: naive CD4+ T cells sorted from blood. The subset was: CD45RA+ positively selected. This CDR3 reads CASSLALKLELFF. CDR3 DNA sequence: TGTGCCAGCAGCTTAGCGCTCAAGTTGGAACTGTTTTTT.